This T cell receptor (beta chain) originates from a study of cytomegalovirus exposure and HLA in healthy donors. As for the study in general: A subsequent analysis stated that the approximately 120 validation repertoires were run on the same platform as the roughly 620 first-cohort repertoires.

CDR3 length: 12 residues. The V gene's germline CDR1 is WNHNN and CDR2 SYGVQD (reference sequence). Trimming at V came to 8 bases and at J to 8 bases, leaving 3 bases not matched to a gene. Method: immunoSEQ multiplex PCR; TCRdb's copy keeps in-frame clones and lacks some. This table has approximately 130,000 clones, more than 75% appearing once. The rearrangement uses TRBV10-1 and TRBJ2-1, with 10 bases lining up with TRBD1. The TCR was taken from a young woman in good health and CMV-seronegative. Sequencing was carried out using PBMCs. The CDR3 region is CASGTGVDEQFF. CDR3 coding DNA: TGCGCCAGCGGGACAGGGGTGGATGAGCAGTTCTTC.